This T cell receptor beta chain emerged from a study of metastatic and nonmetastatic thyroid tumors (dated by TCRdb to about 2020). Background on the whole study: Repertoires from peripheral blood and from tumor or nodule tissue samples of malignant and benign thyroid patients were compared.

Library preparation employed PCR. TCRdb lists the instrument as Illumina HiSeq 4000. The TCR beta-chain CDR3 region of each patient was profiled by high-throughput sequencing. Per the authors' processing: CDR3 differences across clinicopathological groups were used to build a classifier for discriminating distant-metastatic papillary thyroid cancer patients. The Shannon index was used to assess repertoire diversity, and the Morisita-Horn index was used to assess tumor-blood repertoire similarity. Starting from the raw public reads, TCRdb applied fastp trimming at Q25, assembled clones with MiXCR and retained in-frame beta chains. Here the V and J calls rest on TCRdb's processing, not on the authors' analysis. Present in this sample are about 35,000 clones, about 29% of which were seen just once. The ten largest clones take up 7.8% of the sample. No patient had received any treatment before thyroid surgery. Using T-cell receptor beta sequencing, the researchers looked back retrospectively at clinical samples from patients, gathered between about 2012 and 2019.

This clone was seen once. It has no known antigen specificity. Per-base qualities were not stored, and no clone one base away is much larger. One read alone is weak evidence. Points the paper makes about the study in general: TCR beta diversity was reported as significantly higher in malignant tumors than in benign nodules, in both blood and tumor samples.

V drops 4 bases and J drops 4 bases, leaving 15 bases in between. The germline V gene specifies SGHRS as CDR1 and YFSETQ as CDR2. From its cysteine to its phenylalanine, the CDR3 spans 15 amino acids. The CDR3 DNA has 45 bases and is translated from base 1. The rearrangement joined TRBV5-1 to TRBJ1-3, with TRBD1 as a weak D call on 5 bases. The specimen sequenced was blood. This receptor was taken from a female donor with papillary thyroid cancer or a benign thyroid nodule (not recorded which). Some clones in this sample may be carry-over from other donors' samples. The CDR3 protein sequence reads: CASSPQGLGGNTIYF. The DNA sequence is TGCGCCAGCAGCCCCCAGGGACTAGGAGGAAACACCATATATTTT.